This T cell receptor (beta chain) appears in the sequencing data of a study of control samples from healthy donors and cancer patients. Sequencing was performed with immunoSEQ multiplex PCR; in TCRdb, only in-frame clones are kept and a portion is missing. The sample consists of about 110,000 clones, around 88% of them appearing once. CDR3 length: 15 amino acids. Germline V gene data show CDR1 as SNHLY and CDR2 as FYNNEI. With 6 bases clipped from V and 1 base from J, the junction kept 6 bases outside the gene matches. The sequence was collected from a woman aged 45-60 years in good health. Sequencing was done on a sample of blood. V and J are TRBV2 and TRBJ2-3, with 8 bases aligning to TRBD2. CDR3 DNA sequence: TGTGCCAGCAGACTCACTAGCGGTGGCACAGATACGCAGTATTTT. It is translated as CASRLTSGGTDTQYF.